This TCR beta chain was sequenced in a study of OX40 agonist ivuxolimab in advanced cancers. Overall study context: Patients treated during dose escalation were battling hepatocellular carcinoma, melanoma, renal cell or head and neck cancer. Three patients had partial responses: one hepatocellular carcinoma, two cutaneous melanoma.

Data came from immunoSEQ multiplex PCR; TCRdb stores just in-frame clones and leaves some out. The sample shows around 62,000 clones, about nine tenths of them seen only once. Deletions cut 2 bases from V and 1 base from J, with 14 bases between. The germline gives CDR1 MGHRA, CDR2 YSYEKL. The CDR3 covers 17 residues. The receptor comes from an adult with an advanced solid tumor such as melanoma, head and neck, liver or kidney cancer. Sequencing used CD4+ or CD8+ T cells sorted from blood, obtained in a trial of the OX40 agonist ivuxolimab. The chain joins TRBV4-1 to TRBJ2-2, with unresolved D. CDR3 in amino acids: CASSQLTELRNTGELFF. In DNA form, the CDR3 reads TGCGCCAGCAGCCAATTGACGGAGTTAAGGAACACCGGGGAGCTGTTTTTT.